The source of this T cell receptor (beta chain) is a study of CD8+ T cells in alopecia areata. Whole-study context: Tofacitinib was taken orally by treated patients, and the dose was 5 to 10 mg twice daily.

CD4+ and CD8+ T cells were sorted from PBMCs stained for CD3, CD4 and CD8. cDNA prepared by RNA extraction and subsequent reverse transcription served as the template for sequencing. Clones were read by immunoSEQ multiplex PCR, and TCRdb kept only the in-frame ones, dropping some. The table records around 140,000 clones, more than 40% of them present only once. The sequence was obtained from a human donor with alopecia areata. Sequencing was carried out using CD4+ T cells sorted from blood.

CDR3 residues: CASSPQGGEQFF. The CDR3 region has the DNA TGTGCCAGCAGCCCACAGGGCGGTGAGCAGTTCTTC. V is TRBV11-2 and J is TRBJ2-1; maybe TRBD1 (6 bases). V was clipped by 5 bases and J by 9 bases, with 11 bases between them. Germline V lookup: CDR1 SGHAT, CDR2 FQNNGV. The CDR3 is made up of 12 amino acids.